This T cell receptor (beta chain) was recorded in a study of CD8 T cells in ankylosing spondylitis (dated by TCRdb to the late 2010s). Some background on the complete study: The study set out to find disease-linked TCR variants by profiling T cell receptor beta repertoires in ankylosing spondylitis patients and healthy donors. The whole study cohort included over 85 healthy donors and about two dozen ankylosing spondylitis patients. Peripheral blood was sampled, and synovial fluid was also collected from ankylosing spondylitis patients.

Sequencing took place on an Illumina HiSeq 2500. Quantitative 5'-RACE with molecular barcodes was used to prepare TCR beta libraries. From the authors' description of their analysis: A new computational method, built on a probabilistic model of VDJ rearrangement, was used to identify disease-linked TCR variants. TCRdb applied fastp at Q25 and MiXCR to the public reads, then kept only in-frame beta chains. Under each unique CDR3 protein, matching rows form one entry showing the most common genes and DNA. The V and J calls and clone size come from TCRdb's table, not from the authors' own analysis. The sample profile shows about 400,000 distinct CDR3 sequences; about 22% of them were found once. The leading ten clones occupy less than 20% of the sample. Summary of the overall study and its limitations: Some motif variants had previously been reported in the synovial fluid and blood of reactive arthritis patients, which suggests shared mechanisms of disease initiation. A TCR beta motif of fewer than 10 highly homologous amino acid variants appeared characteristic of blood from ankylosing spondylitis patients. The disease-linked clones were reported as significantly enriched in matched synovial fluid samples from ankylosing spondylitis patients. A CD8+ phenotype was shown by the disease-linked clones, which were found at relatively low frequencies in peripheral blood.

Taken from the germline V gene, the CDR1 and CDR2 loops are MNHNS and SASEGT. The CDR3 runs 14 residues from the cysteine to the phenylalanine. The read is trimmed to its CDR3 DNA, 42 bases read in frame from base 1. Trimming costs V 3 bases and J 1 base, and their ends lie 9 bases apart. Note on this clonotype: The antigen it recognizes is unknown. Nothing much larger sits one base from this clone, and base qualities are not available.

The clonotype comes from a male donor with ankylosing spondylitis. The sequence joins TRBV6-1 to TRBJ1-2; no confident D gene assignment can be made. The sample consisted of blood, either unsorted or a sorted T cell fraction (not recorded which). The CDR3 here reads CASSDYFINYGYTF. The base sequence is TGTGCCAGCAGTGATTACTTCATTAACTATGGCTACACCTTC.